This T cell receptor (beta chain) was sequenced during a study of blood T cell repertoires in COVID-19. Study context: From the United States, Italy and Spain came samples of acute and convalescent COVID-19. T cells, B-cell-depleted T cells, or PBMCs provided the cDNA or gDNA that served as material.

Sequencing used immunoSEQ multiplex PCR; TCRdb keeps in-frame clones, though not all of them. Altogether about 400,000 clones are present, roughly 91% being singletons, with the ten largest covering approximately 4.5%. This clone was detected only once. Sample: peripheral blood. This clonotype was obtained from a woman in her 30s with acute or convalescent COVID-19.

The CDR3 reads CASSEADSPDTEAFF. In nucleotides, the CDR3 is TGTGCCAGCAGTGAAGCCGACAGCCCCGACACTGAAGCTTTCTTT. The rearrangement uses TRBV2 and TRBJ1-1; D is perhaps TRBD1 (5 bases). This CDR3 has 15 residues. Germline CDR1 SNHLY, CDR2 FYNNEI. V lost 0 bases to trimming and J lost 3 bases, with 11 bases between them.